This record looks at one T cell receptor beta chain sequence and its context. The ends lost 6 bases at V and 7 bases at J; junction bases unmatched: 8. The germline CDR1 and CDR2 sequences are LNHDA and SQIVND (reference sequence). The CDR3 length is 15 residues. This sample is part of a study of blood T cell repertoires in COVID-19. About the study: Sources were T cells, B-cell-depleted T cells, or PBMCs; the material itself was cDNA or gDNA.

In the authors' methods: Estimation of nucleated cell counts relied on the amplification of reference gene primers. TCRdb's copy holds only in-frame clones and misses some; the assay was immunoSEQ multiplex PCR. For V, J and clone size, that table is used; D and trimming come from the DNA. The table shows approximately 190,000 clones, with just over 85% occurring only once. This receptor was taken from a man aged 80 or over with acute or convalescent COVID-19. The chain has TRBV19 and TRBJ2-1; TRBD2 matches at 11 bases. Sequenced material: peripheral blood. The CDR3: CASSSTSGRRNEQFF. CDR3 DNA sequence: TGTGCCAGTAGCTCAACTAGCGGGAGACGAAATGAGCAGTTCTTC.